Listed here are 14 T cell receptor beta chains from one sample, sequenced in a study of shared clonotypes between healthy human individuals. The assay was immunoSEQ multiplex PCR, and TCRdb's table has in-frame clones only and misses some. The sample consists of approximately 440,000 clones, approximately 80% of them appearing once. Sample: PBMCs. These receptors came from a woman between 35 and 50 years old in good health. Some clones in this sample may be carry-over from other donors' samples.

The rearrangement uses TRBV30 and TRBJ1-2; 9 bases map to TRBD1. The CDR3 covers 19 residues. CDR1 is GTSNPN, CDR2 SVGIG, per germline (reference sequence). V lost 0 bases to trimming and J lost 2 bases; unmatched junction nucleotides: 16. The CDR3 reads CAWSVLGDRAPSGNYGYTF. In DNA form, the CDR3 reads TGTGCCTGGAGTGTACTAGGGGACAGGGCTCCGTCCGGCAACTATGGCTACACCTTC.

Of note for this clone: The sample has other DNA sequences that encode this CDR3 too. The chain has TRBV7-8 and TRBJ2-3, with TRBD1 identical over 8 bases. The CDR3 has 15 residues. After removal of 1 base from V and 3 bases from J, the junction contained 3 bases not matched to a gene. Germline V gene lookup returns CDR1 SGHVS and CDR2 FQNEAQ. Here the CDR3 reads CASSLDRGLTDTQYF. The CDR3 DNA follows: TGTGCCAGCAGCTTAGACAGGGGGTTGACAGATACGCAGTATTTT.

This clone showed up just a few times. This likely comes from a read error, as the CDR3 has no conserved phenylalanine or tryptophan at its end. The limits of the CDR3 on the DNA are not certain, so only TCRdb's listed CDR3 is given. The rearrangement uses TRBV5-1 and TRBJ1-2; TRBD1 is taken as the D call from the table, unchecked against the DNA. The CDR3 is 11 residues long, counting both termini. CDR1 and CDR2 from the germline V gene are SGHRS and YFSETQ. The CDR3: CASPGTGGGRV.

The chain recombines TRBV4-3 with TRBJ1-5; D is unresolved. Germline lookup yields CDR1 LGHNA and CDR2 YSLEER. Trimming shortened V by 1 base and J by 4 bases, and 8 bases separated the two germline ends. The CDR3 loop spans 14 amino acids. CDR3 bases: TGCGCCAGCAGCCAAGGGCCGGGGAATCAGCCCCAGCATTTT. This translates into CASSQGPGNQPQHF.

This rearrangement joins TRBV6-1 to TRBJ2-7; no clear D gene. Per germline, CDR1 MNHNS and CDR2 SASEGT. Trimming removed 10 bases at V and 4 bases at J, with 14 bases between. The CDR3 is 12 residues long. CDR3 sequence: CATTPGGYEQYF. The CDR3 bases are TGTGCCACGACCCCTGGTGGGTACGAGCAGTACTTC.

V is TRBV27 and J is TRBJ1-3, with D unclear. V was cut by 5 bases and J by 0 bases, with 8 bases left in between. The CDR3 covers 14 residues. Germline lookup yields CDR1 MNHEY and CDR2 SMNVEV (reference sequence). The DNA for the CDR3 is TGTGCCAGCAGTCCCCGAGGCTCTGGAAACACCATATATTTT. Amino acid sequence: CASSPRGSGNTIYF.

This clone is a singleton in its sample. This sample includes further DNA sequences coding for the same CDR3. V and J are TRBV29-1 and TRBJ2-5; D possibly corresponds to TRBD2 (5 bases). This CDR3 has 13 amino acids. V lost 3 bases, J lost 6 bases, and 14 bases lay in between. Germline CDR1 is SQVTM and CDR2 is ANQGSEA. The CDR3 loop reads CSVDGSGVQTQYF. CDR3 nucleotide sequence: TGCAGCGTTGATGGGAGTGGCGTGCAGACCCAGTACTTC.

The V and J genes are TRBV7-8 and TRBJ2-7; 8 bases map to TRBD2. Germline V gives CDR1 SGHVS, CDR2 FQNEAQ. V dropped 2 bases and J dropped 4; count of bases not matched to a gene: 7. There are 15 residues in the CDR3. CDR3 loop: CASSLRASGSYEQYF. CDR3 bases: TGTGCCAGCAGCTTAAGAGCCAGCGGGAGTTACGAGCAGTACTTC.

At least ten counts were recorded for this clone. This CDR3 is also generated by other DNA sequences in the sample. This chain links TRBV28 with TRBJ2-2; tentatively, D is TRBD1 (6 bases). The CDR3 extends over 14 amino acids. Germline V gene lookup returns CDR1 MDHEN and CDR2 SYDVKM. Trimming took off 5 bases at V and 4 bases at J, with 11 bases between the two ends. This CDR3 is CASSRGGGTGELFF. CDR3 nucleotide sequence: TGTGCCAGCAGTCGTGGGGGCGGCACCGGGGAGCTGTTTTTT. The whole variable domain, remainder taken from reference TRBV28 and TRBJ2-2, is DVKVTQSSRYLVKRTGEKVFLECVQDMDHENMFWYRQDPGLGLRLIYFSYDVKMKEKGDIPEGYSVSREKKERFSLILESASTNQTSMYLCASSRGGGTGELFFGEGSRLTVL.

V gene TRBV19 combines with J gene TRBJ2-7, with no clear D. The V and J ends lost 0 bases and 6 bases respectively, with 9 bases between them. Germline V lookup: CDR1 LNHDA, CDR2 SQIVND (reference sequence). The CDR3 is 13 amino acids. The CDR3 reads CASSIDPGGEQYF. CDR3 coding DNA: TGTGCCAGTAGTATAGATCCGGGCGGCGAGCAGTACTTC.

The chain carries TRBV19 and TRBJ2-5; the match to TRBD1 covers 10 bases. This CDR3 region has 14 residues. J gave up 5 bases and V 6 bases, and 6 bases lay outside the gene matches. CDR1 is LNHDA, CDR2 SQIVND, per germline (reference sequence). The CDR3 DNA follows: TGTGCCAGTAGGACGACAGGGGGCGATGAGACCCAGTACTTC. Residues: CASRTTGGDETQYF.

This clone was picked up a small number of times. The V gene is TRBV11-2, the J gene TRBJ2-1, with 11 nucleotides matching TRBD2. After removal of 4 bases from V and 4 bases from J, the junction contained 3 bases not matched to a gene. CDR1 SGHAT and CDR2 FQNNGV come from the germline V gene. The CDR3 sequence is 15 residues long. The CDR3 region is CASSWGLAAYNEQFF. CDR3 nucleotides: TGTGCCAGCAGCTGGGGACTAGCGGCTTACAATGAGCAGTTCTTC.

Turning to this clone: With a far larger clone one base away, a read error is the likely cause. The chain has TRBV30 and TRBJ2-7; D is undetermined. The CDR3 sequence is 12 residues long. Trimming took off 7 bases at V and 3 bases at J, with 13 bases between the two ends. CDR1 and CDR2 (germline): GTSNPN, SVGIG (reference sequence). The CDR3 bases are TGTGCCTTCCACCGGAACAGCTACGAGCAGTACTTC. Translation: CAFHRNSYEQYF.

A remark on this clone: A read error is likely here: a far larger clone is one base away. The CDR3 does not end in the conserved phenylalanine or tryptophan, so this is likely a read error. The rearrangement uses TRBV29-1 and TRBJ2-7; TRBD1 agrees at 10 bases. The CDR3 runs 11 residues. Germline V gives CDR1 SQVTM, CDR2 ANQGSEA. Trimming at V came to 6 bases and at J to 6 bases, leaving 2 bases not matched to a gene. The CDR3 DNA reads as TGCAGCGTGGACAGGGGGTCCGAGCAGTACCTC. As protein: CSVDRGSEQYL.